These T cell receptor beta chains were read from a single sample in a study of OX40 agonist ivuxolimab in advanced cancers. Clones were sequenced by immunoSEQ multiplex PCR, and TCRdb holds only the in-frame ones, with some missing. This sample carries about 44,000 clones, 80% of them seen once, and the ten largest clones take over 9.5%. Material: CD4+ or CD8+ T cells sorted from blood, obtained in a trial of the OX40 agonist ivuxolimab. Source of these receptors: an adult with an advanced solid tumor such as melanoma, head and neck, liver or kidney cancer. CDR3s include the opening cysteine and the closing phenylalanine or tryptophan. Each record gives: V gene, J gene, clone size, CDR3 protein. Part of the rows lack a size; the others show once, few, many or a class for expanded clones.

TRBV25-1	TRBJ2-5	-	CASSEFGGNQETQYF
TRBV10-3	TRBJ1-2	-	CAISGGGSQGANYGYTF
TRBV7-9	TRBJ1-4	-	CASSQGQGREKLFF
TRBV11-2	TRBJ2-3	-	CASSSASGASTDTQYF
TRBV18	TRBJ2-1	-	CASSPGGDSYNEQFF
TRBV7-2	TRBJ2-1	-	CASSPGFTQFF
TRBV30	TRBJ1-6	-	CAWRTGILAALHF
TRBV21-1	TRBJ2-7	-	CASSTSASGTSYEQYF
TRBV30	TRBJ1-2	few	CAWSPGQGNYGYTF
TRBV5-4	TRBJ2-3	-	CASSFSGSGADTQYF
TRBV18	TRBJ2-1	few	CASSLGTGRESEQFF
TRBV18	TRBJ2-7	-	CASSRDYPYEQYF
TRBV9	TRBJ2-1	-	CASSVEPRGYNEQFF
TRBV7-3	TRBJ2-1	-	CASSLDSGTYNEQFF
TRBV6-5	TRBJ2-2	-	CASSPGRTNTGELFF
TRBV29-1	TRBJ2-2	-	CSVGTGTNTGELFF
TRBV28	TRBJ2-2	-	CASSAILAGVFFNTGELFF
TRBV30	TRBJ2-3	-	CAWRLPGQGTDTQYF
TRBV5-1	TRBJ2-1	-	CASSSSVSGPLRYHEQFF
TRBV5-1	TRBJ2-5	few	CASSLQQLETQYF
TRBV10-3	TRBJ2-4	-	CAISEGLAGGPGNIQYF
TRBV6-1	TRBJ2-3	-	CASSEAVTGTSTDTQYF
TRBV7-2	TRBJ2-1	few	CASSLVAGLVGNEQFF
TRBV5-6	TRBJ2-3	-	CASSFLGGGLTDTQYF
TRBV6-1	TRBJ2-7	-	CAIGEQPYEQYF
TRBV5-1	TRBJ1-3	-	CASSSGRGATGNTIYF
TRBV11-3	TRBJ2-5	-	CASSRTSLETQYF
TRBV7-9	TRBJ2-7	-	CASSYSLTGVAYEQYF
TRBV28	TRBJ2-5	-	CASSLTSGRYQETQYF
TRBV18	TRBJ2-2	-	CASSPGGLGDTGELFF
TRBV6-5	TRBJ2-2	-	CASSPGLGRIGELFF
TRBV11-2	TRBJ1-2	-	CAISWGANYGYTF
TRBV5-4	TRBJ2-2	once	CASSPPGTQNTGELFF
TRBV5-6	TRBJ1-3	-	CASSSGTGGSTTGNTIYF
TRBV13	TRBJ2-3	few	CASSFSEGLSRRPTSTDTQYF
TRBV30	TRBJ2-5	-	CAWSGGSGSGNQYF
TRBV6-6	TRBJ2-1	-	CASSRQISYNEQFF
TRBV5-4	TRBJ2-5	-	CASSPHVGRETQYF
TRBV27	TRBJ2-3	-	CASSSPLTGGLQYTQYF
TRBV5-6	TRBJ2-2	-	CASSLARTGVPGELFF
TRBV11-1	TRBJ2-2	-	CASTRGTGELFF
TRBV30	TRBJ1-1	-	CAWSVGGAAFF
TRBV27	TRBJ2-5	-	CAPYSGRNQETQYF
TRBV5-1	TRBJ2-5	-	CASSLATRETQYF
TRBV6-5	TRBJ1-3	once	CASKAGPGNTIYF
TRBV7-9	TRBJ1-4	-	CASSLPGQSNEKLFF
TRBV6-5	TRBJ1-1	-	CASSYSGRANTEAFF
TRBV30	TRBJ1-2	-	CAWSVQFAGGDYGYTF
TRBV5-1	TRBJ1-1	-	CASRGQGNTEAFF
TRBV6-1	TRBJ1-1	many	CAATWGGWENTEAFF
TRBV27	TRBJ2-7	-	CASSPRGTGGKEQYF
TRBV20-1	TRBJ2-7	-	CSSRDGLKQYF